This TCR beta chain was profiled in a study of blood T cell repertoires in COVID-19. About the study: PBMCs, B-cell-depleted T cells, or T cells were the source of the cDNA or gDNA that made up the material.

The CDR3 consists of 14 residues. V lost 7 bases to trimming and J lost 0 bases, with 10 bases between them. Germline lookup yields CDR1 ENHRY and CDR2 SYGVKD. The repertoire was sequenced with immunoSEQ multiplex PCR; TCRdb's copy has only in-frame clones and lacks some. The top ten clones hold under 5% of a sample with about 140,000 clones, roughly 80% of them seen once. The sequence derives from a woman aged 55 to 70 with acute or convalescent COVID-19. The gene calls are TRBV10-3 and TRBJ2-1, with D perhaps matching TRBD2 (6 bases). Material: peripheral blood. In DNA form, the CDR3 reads TGTGCCATCATGGGACTGAACTCCTACAATGAGCAGTTCTTC. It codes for CAIMGLNSYNEQFF.